This TCR beta chain derives from a study of cytomegalovirus exposure and HLA in healthy donors. Study observations and caveats: Researchers counted over 150 TCR beta chains as cytomegalovirus-associated.

The PCR made use of 60 Vbeta and 13 Jbeta primers. Generated by immunoSEQ multiplex PCR, the TCRdb table keeps only in-frame clones and is missing some. Of about 160,000 clones in the sample, roughly two thirds were seen once. In the case of this clone: Its antigen is as yet unknown.

CDR3 length: 15 residues. Trimming took 0 bases from V and 6 from J; bases not matched to a gene: 5. Germline lookup yields CDR1 SGHRS and CDR2 YFSETQ. The source is a woman aged 25 to 39 in good health and CMV-seronegative. Sequencing was performed on PBMCs. V and J are TRBV5-1 and TRBJ2-3; TRBD1 matches 9 bases. The CDR3 DNA is TGCGCCAGCAGCTTGGAACAGGGGGCGTTGGATACGCAGTATTTT. The encoded protein is CASSLEQGALDTQYF. The complete variable domain, with remaining parts taken from reference TRBV5-1 and TRBJ2-3, reads KAGVTQTPRYLIKTRGQQVTLSCSPISGHRSVSWYQQTPGQGLQFLFEYFSETQRNKGNFPGRFSGRQFSNSRSEMNVSTLELGDSALYLCASSLEQGALDTQYFGPGTRLTVL.